The 3 T cell receptor beta chains below were found in one sample sequenced in a study of cytomegalovirus exposure and HLA in healthy donors. 60 Vbeta and 13 Jbeta primers were used in PCR. The data were produced by immunoSEQ multiplex PCR, yet TCRdb's version contains in-frame clones alone and is incomplete. The sample shows 83,000 or so clones, around 74% of them seen only once. The sequenced material came from PBMCs. The receptor set was obtained from a man aged 25-45 years in good health and CMV-seropositive.

V is TRBV15 and J is TRBJ2-5; 8 bases are shared with TRBD1. The DNA end is more similar to TRBJ2-7, so the J call may be wrong. CDR1 is LNHNV, CDR2 YYDKDF, per germline (reference sequence). This CDR3 is 15 amino acids long. The CDR3 region has the DNA TGTGCCACCAGCAGAGGTCAGGGGGCGCTTACCGAGCAGTACTTC. It encodes CATSRGQGALTEQYF.

The sample holds a few counts of this clone. The J gene is TRBJ2-1, the V gene TRBV7-9; a weak D match, TRBD2 (6 bases). Trimming shortened V by 5 bases and J by 0 bases, and 14 bases separated the two germline ends. Per germline, CDR1 SEHNR and CDR2 FQNEAQ (reference sequence). The CDR3 is 16 residues long. The CDR3, as DNA: TGTGCCAGCAGCCCATCACGGGGGAGCTCCTACAATGAGCAGTTCTTC. It codes for CASSPSRGSSYNEQFF. Combining the CDR3 with reference TRBV7-9 and TRBJ2-1 gives the whole variable domain DTGVSQNPRHKITKRGQNVTFRCDPISEHNRLYWYRQTLGQGPEFLTYFQNEAQLEKSRLLSDRFSAERPKGSFSTLEIQRTEQGDSAMYLCASSPSRGSSYNEQFFGPGTRLTVL.

The gene calls are TRBV6-5 and TRBJ2-5, with 8 bases that match TRBD2. Germline CDR1 MNHEY, CDR2 SVGAGI. CDR3 size: 15 residues. The trim removed 0 bases at V and 7 bases at J, leaving 7 bases unmatched. Here the CDR3 DNA reads TGTGCCAGCAGTTACTCGAGTAGCGGGGAGGGGACCCAGTACTTC. Translated, it gives CASSYSSSGEGTQYF.